This TCR beta chain derives from a study of blood T cells in healthy people across ages. Whole-study results and caveats: Naive CD4+ cell counts and diversity both ran higher in long-lived than in aged donors.

Notes on this clonotype: Its antigen is as yet unknown.

A J-beta primer mix and a sample-barcoded 5' primer were used in a second PCR of about 7 to 12 cycles. TCRdb itself ran the 5' RACE reads through MiXCR, one entry per CDR3 protein. This table has over 1,300,000 distinct CDR3 sequences, 59% appearing once. The sample comprised blood. The TCR originated in a man aged 18 to 29 in good health.

The CDR3 reads CASSLISTDTQYF. DNA of the CDR3: TGTGCCAGCAGTTTAATTTCCACAGATACGCAGTATTTT. The genes are TRBV12-3 or TRBV12-4 and TRBJ2-3; no clear D gene. CDR3 size: 13 residues. V was trimmed by 2 bases and J by 2 bases, leaving 5 bases between them.